Listed here are 20 T cell receptor beta chains from one sample, sequenced in a study of a mutant IDH1 vaccine in newly diagnosed glioma. Sequencing used immunoSEQ multiplex PCR; TCRdb keeps in-frame clones, though not all of them. The table records about 92,000 clones, around four fifths of them present only once. Time point meaning: baseline, week 1 (first vaccination visit). The treatment is: pre-vaccination baseline after standard-of-care therapy. This sample comprised PBMCs, obtained from a glioma patient treated with radiotherapy, temozolomide or both. These receptors came from a woman aged 45-59 years with glioma.

The V and J genes are TRBV9 and TRBJ1-4; D may be TRBD1 (6 bases). This CDR3 contains 15 residues. Germline V lookup: CDR1 SGDLS, CDR2 YYNGEE. Trimming left V 3 bases short and J 3 bases short, with 12 bases between. DNA of the CDR3: TGTGCCAGCAGCGCACAACAGGGTCCTAATGAAAAACTGTTTTTT. The encoded protein is CASSAQQGPNEKLFF.

The chain carries TRBV18 and TRBJ1-5; 7 nucleotides line up with TRBD1. Germline V gives CDR1 KGHSH, CDR2 LQKENI. This CDR3 is 14 amino acids long. J was trimmed by 2 bases and V by 8 bases; bases with no gene match: 6. The CDR3 spells CASRQGTGNQPQHF. The CDR3 DNA reads as TGTGCCAGCAGACAGGGTACTGGCAATCAGCCCCAGCATTTT. The full variable domain, its missing parts supplied by reference TRBV18 and TRBJ1-5, is NAGVMQNPRHLVRRRGQEARLRCSPMKGHSHVYWYRQLPEEGLKFMVYLQKENIIDESGMPKERFSAEFPKEGPSILRIQQVVRGDSAAYFCASRQGTGNQPQHFGDGTRLSIL.

The DNA of the CDR3 is TGTGCCAGCACTGGCAGGGACAATGGCTACACCTTC. Amino acids: CASTGRDNGYTF. The rearrangement joins TRBV6-1 to TRBJ1-2; tentatively, D is TRBD1 (6 bases). The V end was cut by 7 bases, the J end by 6 bases, with 12 bases between. The V gene's germline CDR1 is MNHNS and CDR2 SASEGT. The CDR3 contains 12 residues.

V and J are TRBV7-2 and TRBJ1-5; D not certain. This CDR3 is 15 amino acids long. The ends were cut back, 1 base at V and 0 bases at J, with 7 bases in the middle. Germline assignment: CDR1 SGHTA and CDR2 FQGNSA. Here the CDR3 reads CASSLGLPSNQPQHF. As DNA, the CDR3 is TGTGCCAGCAGCTTAGGACTCCCTAGCAATCAGCCCCAGCATTTT.

The gene calls are TRBV5-1 and TRBJ2-1; D is possibly TRBD1 or TRBD2 (6 bases each). The germline V gene encodes CDR1 SGHRS and CDR2 YFSETQ. Trimming took off 2 bases at V and 2 bases at J, with 14 bases between the two ends. There are 16 residues in the CDR3. CDR3 DNA: TGCGCCAGCAGCTTTGGGGGGCTGAGCGCCTACAATGAGCAGTTCTTC. This translates into CASSFGGLSAYNEQFF. The entire variable domain, with the rest obtained from reference TRBV5-1 and TRBJ2-1, is as follows: KAGVTQTPRYLIKTRGQQVTLSCSPISGHRSVSWYQQTPGQGLQFLFEYFSETQRNKGNFPGRFSGRQFSNSRSEMNVSTLELGDSALYLCASSFGGLSAYNEQFFGPGTRLTVL.

This clone was seen only once. J is TRBJ2-1 and V is TRBV5-4; no firm D call. V was cut by 6 bases and J by 2 bases, with 21 bases left in between. This CDR3 has 17 residues. The germline V gene encodes CDR1 SGHNT and CDR2 YYREEE (reference sequence). In DNA, the CDR3 is TGTGCCAGCACCTCCCGGCAGGCTAGTTCGCCCTACAATGAGCAGTTCTTC. Translation gives CASTSRQASSPYNEQFF.

The chain recombines TRBV7-2 with TRBJ2-1; 10 bases fit TRBD1. The germline CDR1 and CDR2 sequences are SGHTA and FQGNSA. CDR3 length: 16 amino acids. J was trimmed by 8 bases and V by 2 bases; bases with no gene match: 9. The DNA of the CDR3 is TGTGCCAGCAGCTTAAACGGACAGGGGGGCCCCCATGAGCAGTTCTTC. It encodes CASSLNGQGGPHEQFF.

The chain uses TRBV6-6 and TRBJ1-5; 11 nucleotides match TRBD1. The V and J ends lost 8 bases and 1 base, in that order; junction bases with no gene match: 4. Germline CDR1 and CDR2: MNHNY and SVGAGI (reference sequence). This CDR3 spans 15 amino acids. The CDR3 nucleotides are TGTGCCAGCCGGGACAGGGGGGGAAGCAATCAGCCCCAGCATTTT. Protein: CASRDRGGSNQPQHF.

The gene calls are TRBV28 and TRBJ1-5; 7 positions agree with TRBD1. The germline CDR1 and CDR2 sequences are MDHEN and SYDVKM. The CDR3 length is 12 residues. CDR3 loop: CVTKGAQPPQHF. DNA for the CDR3: TGTGTAACCAAGGGGGCTCAACCCCCCCAGCATTTT. The variable domain in full, completed from reference TRBV28 and TRBJ1-5, reads DVKVTQSSRYLVKRTGEKVFLECVQDMDHENMFWYRQDPGLGLRLIYFSYDVKMKEKGDIPEGYSVSREKKERFSLILESASTNQTSMYLCVTKGAQPPQHFGDGTRLSIL.

This clone has just a few counts. The V and J genes are TRBV5-1 and TRBJ1-1; 9 bases align to TRBD1. The CDR3 runs to 14 residues. The germline CDR1 and CDR2 sequences are SGHRS and YFSETQ. J gave up 7 bases and V 3 bases, and 7 bases lay outside the gene matches. The CDR3, as DNA: TGCGCCAGCAGCTCCAGGACAGGGGAGGGTGAAGCTTTCTTT. It codes for CASSSRTGEGEAFF.

This clone was detected a few times. This chain links TRBV4-2 with TRBJ1-5; possibly TRBD1 for D (6 bases). Trimming removed 0 bases at V and 6 bases at J, with 15 bases between. The CDR3 loop spans 16 amino acids. CDR1 and CDR2 from the germline V gene are LGHNA and YNFKEQ. In DNA form, the CDR3 reads TGTGCCAGCAGCCAAGATTCAGGGGCGCTGGGTCAGCCCCAGCATTTT. This gives the protein CASSQDSGALGQPQHF.

This clone turned up a few times. The chain combines TRBV7-3 with TRBJ1-5; D might be TRBD1 (5 bases). This CDR3 comprises 15 residues. V gave up 2 bases and J gave up 0 bases, with 8 bases separating them. Per germline, CDR1 SGHTA and CDR2 FQGTGA. The DNA of the CDR3 is TGTGCCAGCAGCTTAGGTGGGGGTAGCAATCAGCCCCAGCATTTT. Amino acids: CASSLGGGSNQPQHF.

The chain uses TRBV5-4 and TRBJ2-5, with 8 bases aligning to TRBD1. The ends lost 4 bases at V and 4 bases at J; junction bases unmatched: 12. CDR3 length: 16 amino acids. CDR1 and CDR2 from the germline V gene are SGHNT and YYREEE (reference sequence). The CDR3, as DNA: TGTGCCAGCAGCCCGACGAAGAACAGGGGGTCAGAGACCCAGTACTTC. It codes for CASSPTKNRGSETQYF. Supplemented by reference TRBV5-4 and TRBJ2-5, the full variable domain reads ETGVTQSPTHLIKTRGQQVTLRCSSQSGHNTVSWYQQALGQGPQFIFQYYREEENGRGNFPPRFSGLQFPNYSSELNVNALELDDSALYLCASSPTKNRGSETQYFGPGTRLLVL.

The chain has TRBV28 and TRBJ1-4; no clear D gene. CDR1 is MDHEN, CDR2 SYDVKM, per germline. The CDR3 consists of 15 residues. V dropped 4 bases and J dropped 11 bases, with 20 bases sitting between them. CDR3 DNA sequence: TGTGCCAGCAGTTCCACCCCGGGCCAGAGTAGGAAACTGTTTTTT. Translation gives CASSSTPGQSRKLFF.

The chain employs TRBV12-5 and TRBJ2-7, with a weak D call TRBD1 (6 bases). Germline-derived CDR1 and CDR2 are LGHNT and FRNRAP. V lost 0 bases to trimming and J lost 6 bases, with 18 bases between them. This CDR3 comprises 16 residues. The CDR3 region has the DNA TGTGCTAGTGGTTTGGTATGGGTCAGGGGAAATTGCGAGCAGTACTTC. It specifies CASGLVWVRGNCEQYF.

This clone was counted a few times. The V and J genes are TRBV6-4 and TRBJ1-1; D not resolved. The V and J ends lost 6 bases and 0 bases respectively, with 8 bases between them. In germline, CDR1 is MRHNA, CDR2 SNTAGT. This CDR3 is built from 13 residues. CDR3 amino acids: CASSVELNTEAFF. CDR3 DNA sequence: TGTGCCAGCAGCGTGGAGCTGAACACTGAAGCTTTCTTT.

This rearrangement joins TRBV5-1 to TRBJ2-3; 11 positions match TRBD2. Trimming took 2 bases from V and 2 from J; bases not matched to a gene: 1. The germline CDR1 and CDR2 sequences are SGHRS and YFSETQ. CDR3 length: 15 amino acids. The CDR3 nucleotides read TGCGCCAGCAGCTTACTAGCGGGAGACACAGATACGCAGTATTTT. Protein: CASSLLAGDTDTQYF.

The rearrangement uses TRBV19 and TRBJ2-7; D assignment may be TRBD1 or TRBD2 (5 bases each). The germline CDR1 and CDR2 sequences are LNHDA and SQIVND (reference sequence). Trimming removed 4 bases at V and 3 bases at J, with 16 bases between. The CDR3 runs 15 residues. The chain's CDR3 is CASSNRGTHYYEQYF. The DNA of the CDR3 is TGTGCCAGTAGTAATCGTGGGACGCACTACTACGAGCAGTACTTC.

The chain uses TRBV30 and TRBJ1-2; D call uncertain. The CDR3 spans 11 residues. Trimming shortened V by 0 bases and J by 8 bases, and 7 bases separated the two germline ends. CDR1 is GTSNPN, CDR2 SVGIG, per germline (reference sequence). CDR3 sequence reads: CAWSVKGGYTF. The CDR3 DNA reads as TGTGCCTGGAGTGTAAAAGGAGGCTACACCTTC.

The rearrangement links TRBV7-9 to TRBJ2-3; no clear D. The CDR3 length is 15 residues. Germline CDR1 SEHNR, CDR2 FQNEAQ (reference sequence). V was shortened by 2 bases and J by 0 bases, with 9 bases between the two germline ends. CDR3 in amino acids: CASSLPGSSTDTQYF. The CDR3 DNA sequence: TGTGCCAGCAGCTTACCCGGATCTAGCACAGATACGCAGTATTTT. The full variable domain, its missing parts supplied by reference TRBV7-9 and TRBJ2-3, is DTGVSQNPRHKITKRGQNVTFRCDPISEHNRLYWYRQTLGQGPEFLTYFQNEAQLEKSRLLSDRFSAERPKGSFSTLEIQRTEQGDSAMYLCASSLPGSSTDTQYFGPGTRLTVL.